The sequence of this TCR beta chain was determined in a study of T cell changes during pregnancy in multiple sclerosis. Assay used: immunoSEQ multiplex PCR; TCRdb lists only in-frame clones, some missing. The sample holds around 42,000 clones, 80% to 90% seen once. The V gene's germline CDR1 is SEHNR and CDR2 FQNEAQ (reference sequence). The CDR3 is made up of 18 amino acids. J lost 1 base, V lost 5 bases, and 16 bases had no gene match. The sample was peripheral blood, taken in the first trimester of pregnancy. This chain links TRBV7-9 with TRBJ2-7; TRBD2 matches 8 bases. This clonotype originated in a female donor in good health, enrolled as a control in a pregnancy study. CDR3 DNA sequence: TGTGCCAGCAGCAACAGCGGCGGGCATAGCGGGAAGTCCTACGAGCAGTACTTC. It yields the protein CASSNSGGHSGKSYEQYF.